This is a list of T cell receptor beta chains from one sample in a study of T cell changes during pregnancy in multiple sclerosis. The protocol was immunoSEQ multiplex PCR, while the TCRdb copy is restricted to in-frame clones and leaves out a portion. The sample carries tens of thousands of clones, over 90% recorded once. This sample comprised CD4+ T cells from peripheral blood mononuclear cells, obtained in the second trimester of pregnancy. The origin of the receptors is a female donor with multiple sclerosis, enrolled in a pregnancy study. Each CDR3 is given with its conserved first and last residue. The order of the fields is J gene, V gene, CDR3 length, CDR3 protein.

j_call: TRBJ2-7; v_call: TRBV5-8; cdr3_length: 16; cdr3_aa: CASSLSSGNPSYEQYF
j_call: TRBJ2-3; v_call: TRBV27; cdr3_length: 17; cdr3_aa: CASSFAGSSPNSDTQYF
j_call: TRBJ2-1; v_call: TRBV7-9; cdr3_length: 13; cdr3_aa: CASSVGAYNEQFF
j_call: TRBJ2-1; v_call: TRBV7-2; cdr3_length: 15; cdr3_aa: CASSPQRDSYNEQFF
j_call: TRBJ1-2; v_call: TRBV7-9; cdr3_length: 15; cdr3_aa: CASSKDTFLTGGYTF
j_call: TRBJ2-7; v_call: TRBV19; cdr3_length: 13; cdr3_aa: CASSIADRSEQYF
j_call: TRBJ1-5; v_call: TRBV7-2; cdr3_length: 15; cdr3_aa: CASSWGRNSNQPQHF
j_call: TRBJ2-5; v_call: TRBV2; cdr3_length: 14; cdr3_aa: CASRTAKHQETQYF
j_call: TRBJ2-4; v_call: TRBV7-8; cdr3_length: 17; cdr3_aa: CASSLARARGPKNIQYF
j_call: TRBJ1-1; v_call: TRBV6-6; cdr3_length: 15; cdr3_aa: CASRIPGQRNTEAFF
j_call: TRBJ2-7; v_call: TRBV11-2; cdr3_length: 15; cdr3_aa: CASSLDLGGPYEQYF
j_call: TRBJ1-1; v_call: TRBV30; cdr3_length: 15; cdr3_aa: CAWKPLLTGVKEAFF
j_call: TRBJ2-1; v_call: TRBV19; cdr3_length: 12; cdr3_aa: CASSPGYNEQFF
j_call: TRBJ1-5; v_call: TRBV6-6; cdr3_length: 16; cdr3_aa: CASSYRGQGTNQPQHF